This TCR beta chain was retrieved from a study of blood T cell repertoires in COVID-19. Study summary: Sample material is recorded as cDNA or gDNA derived from T cells, B-cell-depleted T cells, or PBMCs.

The junction had 5 bases not matched to a gene; V was cut back by 4 bases and J by 4 bases. The CDR3 covers 16 residues. CDR1 is MGHRA, CDR2 YSYEKL, per germline. Method: immunoSEQ multiplex PCR; TCRdb's copy keeps in-frame clones and lacks some. Among roughly 450,000 clones listed, about 90% were seen once. The chain has TRBV4-1 and TRBJ2-2; 11 bases line up with TRBD1. This TCR derives from a man younger than 30 who had recovered from COVID-19. The sequenced sample consisted of PBMCs or T cells enriched from blood (not recorded which). In DNA form, the CDR3 reads TGCGCCAGCAGCCCTTGGGGGACAGGGGGCACCGGGGAGCTGTTTTTT. Translated: CASSPWGTGGTGELFF.